The clone carrying this TCR beta chain has ten or more counts. This CDR3 is 12 amino acids long. Looked up from germline, CDR1 is SNHLY and CDR2 is FYNNEI. Trimming pared 11 bases from V and 3 bases from J, leaving 13 bases between. This sample is part of a study of blood T cells in healthy people across ages. A J-beta primer mix and a sample-barcoded 5' primer were used in a second PCR of roughly 6 to 11 cycles. TCRdb independently ran MiXCR on the 5' RACE reads; one entry per CDR3 protein. This sample yields about 640,000 distinct CDR3 sequences, of which about 30% are seen a single time; more than 15% belongs to the top ten.

The source is an elderly woman in good health. This chain connects TRBV2 to TRBJ1-2; D is undetermined. The sequencing sample was made of blood. This chain's CDR3 is CAGTTEYYGYTF. The CDR3 DNA is TGTGCCGGCACTACAGAGTACTATGGCTACACCTTC.